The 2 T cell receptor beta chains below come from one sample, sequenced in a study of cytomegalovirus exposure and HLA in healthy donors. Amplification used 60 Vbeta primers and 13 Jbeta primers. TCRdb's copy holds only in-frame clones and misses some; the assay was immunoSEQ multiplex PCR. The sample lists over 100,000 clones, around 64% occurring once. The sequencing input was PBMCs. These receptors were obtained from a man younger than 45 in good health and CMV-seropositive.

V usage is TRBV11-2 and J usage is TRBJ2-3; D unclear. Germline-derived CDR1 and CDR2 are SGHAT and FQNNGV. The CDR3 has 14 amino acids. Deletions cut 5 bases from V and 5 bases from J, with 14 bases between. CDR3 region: CASSPRTARDTQYF. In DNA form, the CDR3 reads TGTGCCAGCAGCCCACGAACCGCTAGAGATACGCAGTATTTT.

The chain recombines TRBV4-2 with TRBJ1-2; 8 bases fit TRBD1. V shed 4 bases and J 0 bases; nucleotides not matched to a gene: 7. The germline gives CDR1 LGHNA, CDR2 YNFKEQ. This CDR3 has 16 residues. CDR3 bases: TGTGCCAGCAGCCCCGGGCGGACAGGGACTAACTATGGCTACACCTTC. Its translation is CASSPGRTGTNYGYTF.